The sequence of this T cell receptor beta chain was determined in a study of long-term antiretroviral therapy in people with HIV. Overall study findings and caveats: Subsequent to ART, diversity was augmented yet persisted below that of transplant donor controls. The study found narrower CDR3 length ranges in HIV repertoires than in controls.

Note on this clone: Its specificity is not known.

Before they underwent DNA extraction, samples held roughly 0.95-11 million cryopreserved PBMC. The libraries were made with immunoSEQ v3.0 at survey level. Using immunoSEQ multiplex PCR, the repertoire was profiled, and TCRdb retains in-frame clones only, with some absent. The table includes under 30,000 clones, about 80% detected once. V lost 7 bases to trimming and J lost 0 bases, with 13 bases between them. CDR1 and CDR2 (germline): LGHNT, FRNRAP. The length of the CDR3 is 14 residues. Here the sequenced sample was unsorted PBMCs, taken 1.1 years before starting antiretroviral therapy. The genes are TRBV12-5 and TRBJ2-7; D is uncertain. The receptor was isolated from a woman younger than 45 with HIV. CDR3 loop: CASAPTAGSYEQYF. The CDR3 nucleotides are TGTGCTAGTGCCCCGACGGCTGGCTCCTACGAGCAGTACTTC.